A single sample is the source of the 20 T cell receptor beta chains below, sequenced in a study of cytomegalovirus exposure and HLA in healthy donors. The PCR ran on 60 Vbeta and 13 Jbeta primers. TCRdb's table, derived via immunoSEQ multiplex PCR, lists solely in-frame clones and lacks some. Its clone listing holds more than 95,000 clones. The specimen sequenced was PBMCs. The receptors derive from a man between 40 and 49 years old in good health and CMV-seronegative.

The J gene is TRBJ1-3, the V gene TRBV11-3; TRBD1 is a possible D gene (6 bases). CDR3 length: 15 amino acids. The germline gives CDR1 SGHNT, CDR2 YENEEA. Trimming took 4 bases from V and 0 from J, leaving 10 bases between them. CDR3 amino acids: CASSSGQFSGNTIYF. DNA of the CDR3: TGTGCCAGCAGCTCAGGACAGTTCTCTGGAAACACCATATATTTT. Full variable domain (remainder filled in from reference TRBV11-3 and TRBJ1-3): EAGVVQSPRYKIIEKKQPVAFWCNPISGHNTLYWYLQNLGQGPELLIRYENEEAVDDSQLPKDRFSAERLKGVDSTLKIQPAELGDSAVYLCASSSGQFSGNTIYFGEGSWLTVV.

The genes are TRBV5-5 and TRBJ1-5, with D maybe TRBD1 (5 bases). This CDR3 is 14 amino acids long. Germline V gene sequence: CDR1 SGHKS, CDR2 YYEKEE (reference sequence). V lost 4 bases to trimming and J lost 0 bases, with 8 bases between them. CDR3 nucleotides: TGTGCCAGCAGCCGACAGATTAGCAATCAGCCCCAGCATTTT. Its translation: CASSRQISNQPQHF.

CDR3 loop: CAWTDSSYNSPLHF. The CDR3 region has the DNA TGTGCCTGGACCGACAGCTCCTATAATTCACCCCTCCACTTT. V usage is TRBV30 and J usage is TRBJ1-6, with TRBD1 as a possible D gene (5 bases). Trimming shortened V by 4 bases and J by 0 bases, and 7 bases separated the two germline ends. The CDR3 is made up of 14 amino acids. Germline CDR1 GTSNPN, CDR2 SVGIG (reference sequence).

The CDR3 DNA reads as TGTGCCAGCAGTGGACGGGAGGGGGACACCGGGGAGCTGTTTTTT. Translating gives CASSGREGDTGELFF. The chain is built from TRBV6-1 and TRBJ2-2; 8 positions agree with TRBD2. Germline CDR1 is MNHNS and CDR2 is SASEGT. V shed 4 bases and J 3 bases; nucleotides not matched to a gene: 4. The CDR3 is 15 residues long.

V gene TRBV9 combines with J gene TRBJ2-1; D is undetermined. The germline CDR1 and CDR2 sequences are SGDLS and YYNGEE. Trimming shortened V by 0 bases and J by 11 bases, and 9 bases separated the two germline ends. The CDR3 loop spans 12 amino acids. The CDR3 coding sequence is TGTGCCAGCAGCGTAGACGGGTATCAGCAGTTCTTC. It codes for CASSVDGYQQFF.

The V and J genes are TRBV6-1 and TRBJ2-7; 10 nucleotides line up with TRBD2. Germline V gene sequence: CDR1 MNHNS, CDR2 SASEGT. CDR3 length equals 17 residues. V lost 1 base and J lost 2; bases outside the gene matches: 8. CDR3 DNA sequence: TGTGCCAGCAGTGAAGAATGGATAGCGGGAGGTCCCTACGAGCAGTACTTC. It is translated as CASSEEWIAGGPYEQYF.

The rearrangement links TRBV4-3 to TRBJ1-4; D might be TRBD1 (5 bases). Germline CDR1 is LGHNA and CDR2 is YSLEER. V was shortened by 0 bases and J by 0 bases, with 8 bases between the two germline ends. There are 16 residues in the CDR3. Here the CDR3 reads CASSQDRGSTNEKLFF. CDR3 in DNA: TGCGCCAGCAGCCAAGATCGGGGGTCAACTAATGAAAAACTGTTTTTT.

The genes are TRBV7-2 and TRBJ1-4, with D possibly matching TRBD1 (6 bases). V gave up 5 bases and J gave up 3 bases, with 7 bases separating them. This CDR3 region has 13 residues. Germline loops: CDR1 SGHTA, CDR2 FQGNSA. CDR3 in amino acids: CASSQGPNEKLFF. For the CDR3, the DNA is TGTGCCAGCAGCCAGGGGCCTAATGAAAAACTGTTTTTT.

The chain links TRBV11-2 to TRBJ2-1, with TRBD2 identical over 10 bases. Unmatched junction bases numbered 10, after V lost 0 bases and J lost 5 bases. Germline V gene sequence: CDR1 SGHAT, CDR2 FQNNGV. The CDR3 is made up of 18 amino acids. The CDR3 DNA sequence: TGTGCCAGCAGCTTAGATTGGGCTAGCGGGAGACGAAACAATGAGCAGTTCTTC. Its protein product is CASSLDWASGRRNNEQFF.

This sequence joins TRBV11-2 and TRBJ2-5; D remains ambiguous. Trimming took off 5 bases at V and 5 bases at J, with 15 bases between the two ends. Germline CDR1 reads SGHAT; CDR2 reads FQNNGV. CDR3 length equals 14 residues. For the CDR3, the DNA is TGTGCCAGCAGCCCAGACACGTTACCGGAGACCCAGTACTTC. It encodes CASSPDTLPETQYF.

As for this clone: Other nucleotide sequences from this sample produce the same CDR3. V gene TRBV15 combines with J gene TRBJ1-2, with 12 bases that match TRBD1. The CDR3 has 14 residues. Germline V gene lookup returns CDR1 LNHNV and CDR2 YYDKDF (reference sequence). The trim removed 3 bases at V and 8 bases at J, leaving 4 bases unmatched. The CDR3 nucleotides are TGTGCCACCAGCAGGGGGGACAGGGGGCAGGGCTACACCTTC. Its translation: CATSRGDRGQGYTF.

The chain carries TRBV11-3 and TRBJ1-4; 9 nucleotides match TRBD1. Per germline, CDR1 SGHNT and CDR2 YENEEA. The CDR3 contains 17 residues. After removal of 4 bases from V and 1 base from J, the junction contained 7 bases not matched to a gene. The CDR3 coding sequence is TGTGCCAGCAGCTCCCACAGGGGGCAGGGAACTAATGAAAAACTGTTTTTT. Translating it yields CASSSHRGQGTNEKLFF.

The chain has TRBV7-8 and TRBJ1-5; D unclear. V lost 2 bases, J lost 8 bases, and 13 bases lay in between. CDR3 length: 14 amino acids. Per the germline V gene, CDR1 is SGHVS and CDR2 is FQNEAQ. CDR3 bases: TGTGCCAGCAGCTTAACGATCCGAGAGGAGCCCCAGCATTTT. Its translation is CASSLTIREEPQHF. Filled out from reference TRBV7-8 and TRBJ1-5, the complete variable domain reads GAGVSQSPRYKVAKRGQDVALRCDPISGHVSLFWYQQALGQGPEFLTYFQNEAQLDKSGLPSDRFFAERPEGSVSTLKIQRTQQEDSAVYLCASSLTIREEPQHFGDGTRLSIL.

The chain carries TRBV28 and TRBJ1-1; D gene unclear. V gave up 6 bases and J gave up 6 bases, with 23 bases separating them. The CDR3 consists of 16 residues. Looked up from germline, CDR1 is MDHEN and CDR2 is SYDVKM. CDR3 protein: CASSNFFGDGKAEAFF. The CDR3, as DNA: TGTGCCAGCAGCAATTTTTTCGGGGATGGGAAGGCTGAAGCTTTCTTT.

The chain is built from TRBV27 and TRBJ2-1; 7 positions match TRBD1. The V and J ends lost 6 bases and 2 bases, in that order; junction bases with no gene match: 7. The CDR3 spans 15 residues. Germline V gene data show CDR1 as MNHEY and CDR2 as SMNVEV (reference sequence). The CDR3 coding sequence is TGTGCCAGCAGCCCGGGACAGAACCCCTACAATGAGCAGTTCTTC. As protein: CASSPGQNPYNEQFF.

The V and J genes are TRBV28 and TRBJ2-5; the match to TRBD1 covers 7 bases. The J call may be mistaken, given a closer DNA end match to TRBJ2-7. CDR1 and CDR2 (germline): MDHEN, SYDVKM. The CDR3 spans 12 residues. CDR3 nucleotides: TGTGCCGCCCAGGGGGACACCTACGAGCAGTACTTC. Translation gives CAAQGDTYEQYF.

Comment on this clone: One junction end disagrees with the germline gene, perhaps due to a read error. The chain combines TRBV7-7 with TRBJ2-2; TRBD2 matches 7 bases. Germline-derived CDR1 and CDR2 are SSHAT and FNYEAQ (reference sequence). This CDR3 contains 16 residues. The CDR3 DNA is TGTGCTAGCAGTCAGCGCGGGAGAGAGAACACCGGGGAGCTGTTTTTT. Translating it yields CASSQRGRENTGELFF.

The genes are TRBV2 and TRBJ2-7; 7 bases match TRBD2. The CDR3 runs 15 residues. Germline V CDR1 and CDR2: SNHLY, FYNNEI. J lost 6 bases, V lost 11 bases, and 19 bases had no gene match. DNA of the CDR3: TGTGCCTCCACGGGGGGAACAGCTTACGGAGGCGAGCAGTACTTC. It specifies CASTGGTAYGGEQYF.

The chain is built from TRBV18 and TRBJ2-7; TRBD2 matches 7 bases. The CDR3 covers 14 residues. V was pared by 3 bases and J by 7 bases, with 9 bases of the junction left unmatched. CDR1 is KGHSH, CDR2 LQKENI, per germline. The CDR3 loop reads CASSPGLAAGEQYF. CDR3 DNA sequence: TGTGCCAGCTCACCTGGACTGGCAGCGGGAGAGCAGTACTTC. Complete variable domain (other parts from reference TRBV18 and TRBJ2-7): NAGVMQNPRHLVRRRGQEARLRCSPMKGHSHVYWYRQLPEEGLKFMVYLQKENIIDESGMPKERFSAEFPKEGPSILRIQQVVRGDSAAYFCASSPGLAAGEQYFGPGTRLTVT.

The V and J genes are TRBV29-1 and TRBJ2-1; 10 bases map to TRBD2. There are 14 residues in the CDR3. The germline CDR1 and CDR2 sequences are SQVTM and ANQGSEA. Losses at the gene ends were 3 bases for V and 8 bases for J; bases not matched to a gene: 7. The CDR3 DNA reads as TGCAGCGTTGATGGCATTAGCGGGAGGTATGAGCAGTTCTTC. Translating gives CSVDGISGRYEQFF.